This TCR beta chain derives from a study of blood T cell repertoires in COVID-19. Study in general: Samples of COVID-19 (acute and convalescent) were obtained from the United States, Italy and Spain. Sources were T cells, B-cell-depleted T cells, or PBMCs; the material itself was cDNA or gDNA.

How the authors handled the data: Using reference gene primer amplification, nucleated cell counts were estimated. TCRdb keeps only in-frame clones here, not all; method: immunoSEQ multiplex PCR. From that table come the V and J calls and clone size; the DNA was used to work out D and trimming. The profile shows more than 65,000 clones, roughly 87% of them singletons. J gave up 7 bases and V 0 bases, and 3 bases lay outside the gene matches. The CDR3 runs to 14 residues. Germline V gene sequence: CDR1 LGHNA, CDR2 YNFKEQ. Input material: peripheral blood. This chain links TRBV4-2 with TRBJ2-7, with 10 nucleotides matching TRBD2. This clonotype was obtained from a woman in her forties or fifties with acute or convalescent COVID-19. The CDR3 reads CASSQDLAGGEQYF. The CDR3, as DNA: TGTGCCAGCAGCCAAGACTTAGCGGGAGGAGAGCAGTACTTC.